These 28 T cell receptor beta chains were all obtained from the same sample, sequenced in a study of blood T cell repertoires in COVID-19. Clones were read by immunoSEQ multiplex PCR, and TCRdb kept only the in-frame ones, dropping some. The sample holds approximately 470,000 clones, roughly 90% seen once. The sequenced material came from PBMCs or T cells enriched from blood (not recorded which). These receptors were taken from a young woman who had recovered from COVID-19.

In DNA, the CDR3 is TGCGCCAGCAGCTTGGCCCGGGGACTGTACGAGCAGTACTTC. Protein product: CASSLARGLYEQYF. The rearrangement joins TRBV5-1 to TRBJ2-7; tentative D call: TRBD2 (6 bases). The CDR3 consists of 14 residues. CDR1 is SGHRS, CDR2 YFSETQ, per germline. Trimming left V 0 bases short and J 4 bases short, with 11 bases between.

This chain uses TRBV12-3 or TRBV12-4 with TRBJ2-1; D may be TRBD1 (6 bases). Deletions cut 1 base from V and 15 bases from J, with 10 bases between. This CDR3 spans 11 amino acids. CDR3 amino acids: CASSLGGPGFF. The CDR3, as DNA: TGTGCCAGCAGTTTAGGGGGGCCGGGGTTCTTC.

Comments on this clone: Within the sample, other DNA sequences also encode this same CDR3. The chain is built from TRBV30 and TRBJ1-2, with TRBD1 as a possible D gene (5 bases). The CDR3 loop spans 13 amino acids. The germline V gene has CDR1 GTSNPN and CDR2 SVGIG (reference sequence). The germline V and J ends were trimmed by 1 base and 4 bases, with 10 bases remaining between them. This chain's CDR3 is CAWSADSFYGYTF. The CDR3 bases are TGTGCCTGGAGTGCCGACAGCTTCTATGGCTACACCTTC.

J is TRBJ2-1 and V is TRBV29-1; TRBD2 is a possible D gene (5 bases). V was trimmed by 6 bases and J by 7 bases, leaving 13 bases between them. Germline assignment: CDR1 SQVTM and CDR2 ANQGSEA. The CDR3 extends over 12 amino acids. The CDR3, as DNA: TGCAGCGTCGGTCTCTGGAGGAATGAGCAGTTCTTC. Protein: CSVGLWRNEQFF.

V usage is TRBV20-1 and J usage is TRBJ1-1; 7 nucleotides agree with TRBD1. The J segment lost 5 bases and the V segment lost 3 bases, leaving 6 bases of the junction unmatched. Germline CDR1 reads DFQATT; CDR2 reads SNEGSKA (reference sequence). This CDR3 region has 13 residues. CDR3 sequence: CSASVTGQTEAFF. The CDR3 coding sequence is TGCAGTGCTAGTGTGACAGGGCAAACTGAAGCTTTCTTT.

This chain uses TRBV5-1 with TRBJ2-7, with D tentatively TRBD1 (5 bases). V shed 0 bases and J shed 3 bases, with 10 bases lying between them. CDR1 and CDR2 (germline): SGHRS, YFSETQ. This CDR3 contains 14 residues. The CDR3 loop is CASSLEGMGYEQYF. CDR3 sequence (DNA): TGCGCCAGCAGCTTGGAGGGGATGGGCTACGAGCAGTACTTC.

This chain joins TRBV3-1 (or the pseudogene TRBV3-2) and TRBJ2-3; D not certain. The CDR3 consists of 14 residues. Germline V gene data show CDR1 as LGHDT and CDR2 as YNNKEL (reference sequence). V was trimmed by 1 base and J by 5 bases, leaving 10 bases between them. CDR3 nucleotides: TGTGCCAGCAGCCAAGGGTCGAGGCAAGATACGCAGTATTTT. It codes for CASSQGSRQDTQYF.

The chain links TRBV5-1 to TRBJ2-5; tentative D call: TRBD1 (6 bases). CDR3 length equals 17 residues. Germline V CDR1 and CDR2: SGHRS, YFSETQ. V dropped 1 base and J dropped 2 bases, with 18 bases sitting between them. The CDR3 DNA reads as TGCGCCAGCAGCTTGAGGGGGAACTCCAAAATACAAGAGACCCAGTACTTC. This codes for CASSLRGNSKIQETQYF. The whole variable domain, filled in from reference TRBV5-1 and TRBJ2-5, reads KAGVTQTPRYLIKTRGQQVTLSCSPISGHRSVSWYQQTPGQGLQFLFEYFSETQRNKGNFPGRFSGRQFSNSRSEMNVSTLELGDSALYLCASSLRGNSKIQETQYFGPGTRLLVL.

V is TRBV4-1 and J is TRBJ1-2; TRBD1 agrees at 7 bases. V was clipped by 4 bases and J by 5 bases; unmatched bases: 10. Germline lookup yields CDR1 MGHRA and CDR2 YSYEKL. This CDR3 spans 15 amino acids. The CDR3 loop is CASSPTTGQKYGYTF. In DNA form, the CDR3 reads TGCGCCAGCAGCCCTACAACGGGACAGAAATATGGCTACACCTTC.

The chain joins TRBV30 to TRBJ1-6, with a possible D match to TRBD1 (6 bases). Germline V gene lookup returns CDR1 GTSNPN and CDR2 SVGIG (reference sequence). This CDR3 comprises 15 residues. V gave up 0 bases and J gave up 8 bases, with 14 bases separating them. In DNA form, the CDR3 reads TGTGCCTGGAGTGTATTCGGGGCAGGGGATTCACCCCTCCACTTT. It yields the protein CAWSVFGAGDSPLHF.

This clone was picked up a small number of times. J is TRBJ2-7 and V is TRBV6-5; TRBD2 aligns across 9 bases. V lost 8 bases to trimming and J lost 2 bases; unmatched junction nucleotides: 4. Germline lookup yields CDR1 MNHEY and CDR2 SVGAGI. The CDR3 sequence is 13 residues long. CDR3 amino acids: CASGLAPTYEQYF. CDR3 DNA: TGTGCCAGCGGACTAGCGCCAACCTACGAGCAGTACTTC.

This chain joins TRBV6-6 and TRBJ1-1; D is uncertain. This CDR3 is built from 14 residues. V gave up 0 bases and J gave up 4 bases, with 9 bases separating them. Germline assignment: CDR1 MNHNY and CDR2 SVGAGI (reference sequence). DNA of the CDR3: TGTGCCAGCAGTTACTCTGAGGAGGGCACTGAAGCTTTCTTT. This gives the protein CASSYSEEGTEAFF.

The chain is built from TRBV4-1 and TRBJ2-5; perhaps TRBD2 as D (5 bases). The CDR3 spans 16 residues. Germline CDR1 reads MGHRA; CDR2 reads YSYEKL. Deletions cut 6 bases from V and 4 bases from J, with 21 bases between. The CDR3 loop is CASSSIRTYVVETQYF. The CDR3 DNA sequence: TGCGCCAGCAGTTCTATCCGGACTTACGTGGTAGAGACCCAGTACTTC.

This clone was seen only a few times. The chain carries TRBV7-3 and TRBJ1-1; D may be TRBD1 (6 bases). This CDR3 region has 16 residues. Germline V gene data show CDR1 as SGHTA and CDR2 as FQGTGA. The ends were cut back, 2 bases at V and 4 bases at J, with 17 bases in the middle. CDR3 amino acids: CASSLSGGQGATEAFF. The CDR3 DNA is TGTGCCAGCAGCTTATCGGGGGGCCAAGGAGCCACTGAAGCTTTCTTT.

The rearrangement joins TRBV11-2 to TRBJ1-4; D remains unclear. V lost 1 base, J lost 5 bases, and 11 bases lay in between. CDR3 length: 15 amino acids. Looked up from germline, CDR1 is SGHAT and CDR2 is FQNNGV. The CDR3 bases are TGTGCCAGCAGCTTAGGCGTGACACCAAATGAAAAACTGTTTTTT. Amino acid sequence: CASSLGVTPNEKLFF.

The V gene is TRBV4-2, the J gene TRBJ1-4, with a tentative D call TRBD1 (6 bases). With 4 bases removed from V and 3 bases from J, the gap between germline ends came to 15 bases. Germline CDR1 and CDR2: LGHNA and YNFKEQ. There are 16 residues in the CDR3. The CDR3 DNA is TGTGCCAGCAGCCCTGCTGGGGGCCGAGCTAATGAAAAACTGTTTTTT. It encodes CASSPAGGRANEKLFF.

The V and J genes are TRBV30 and TRBJ1-1; D is ambiguous. The length of the CDR3 is 13 residues. V lost 1 base to trimming and J lost 1 base, with 7 bases between them. CDR1 is GTSNPN and CDR2 is SVGIG in the germline V gene (reference sequence). The CDR3 sequence is CAWSGAGNTEAFF. DNA of the CDR3: TGTGCCTGGAGTGGAGCAGGGAACACTGAAGCTTTCTTT.

V and J are TRBV6-1 and TRBJ1-2; D unclear. This CDR3 comprises 14 residues. CDR1 is MNHNS and CDR2 is SASEGT in the germline V gene. Trimming stripped 0 bases from V and 4 bases from J, with 9 bases between. Here the CDR3 reads CASSEAPQTYGYTF. Here the CDR3 DNA reads TGTGCCAGCAGTGAAGCGCCACAGACCTATGGCTACACCTTC.

This chain joins TRBV6-5 and TRBJ1-2; possible D gene TRBD1, 5 bases. The ends were cut back, 0 bases at V and 7 bases at J, with 15 bases in the middle. This CDR3 contains 15 residues. Germline V gene lookup returns CDR1 MNHEY and CDR2 SVGAGI. The CDR3 DNA follows: TGTGCCAGCAGTTACTCCCCGGGGCGCGGGGGTGGCTACACCTTC. Residues: CASSYSPGRGGGYTF.

The chain is built from TRBV29-1 and TRBJ2-5; D possibly corresponds to TRBD1 (6 bases). The germline V gene has CDR1 SQVTM and CDR2 ANQGSEA. The germline V and J ends were trimmed by 4 bases and 2 bases, with 20 bases remaining between them. The CDR3 contains 16 residues. As DNA, the CDR3 is TGCAGCGTTGTGTTAGACAGGTACCTTTTTCAAGAGACCCAGTACTTC. Translated: CSVVLDRYLFQETQYF. The full variable domain, with the rest looked up from reference TRBV29-1 and TRBJ2-5, is SAVISQKPSRDICQRGTSLTIQCQVDSQVTMMFWYRQQPGQSLTLIATANQGSEATYESGFVIDKFPISRPNLTFSTLTVSNMSPEDSSIYLCSVVLDRYLFQETQYFGPGTRLLVL.

J is TRBJ1-4 and V is TRBV5-5; D remains ambiguous. CDR1 is SGHKS and CDR2 is YYEKEE in the germline V gene (reference sequence). This CDR3 spans 14 amino acids. V gave up 5 bases and J gave up 6 bases, with 14 bases separating them. The CDR3 DNA sequence: TGTGCCAGCAGGAAGGACGAGGGATATGAAAAACTGTTTTTT. Translated, it gives CASRKDEGYEKLFF. The whole variable domain, remainder taken from reference TRBV5-5 and TRBJ1-4, is DAGVTQSPTHLIKTRGQQVTLRCSPISGHKSVSWYQQVLGQGPQFIFQYYEKEERGRGNFPDRFSARQFPNYSSELNVNALLLGDSALYLCASRKDEGYEKLFFGSGTQLSVL.

The rearrangement uses TRBV19 and TRBJ1-6; tentative D call: TRBD1 (5 bases). The V end lost 1 base, the J end lost 7 bases, and 14 bases lay between the germline ends. CDR1 is LNHDA and CDR2 is SQIVND in the germline V gene (reference sequence). CDR3 length equals 16 residues. CDR3 region: CASSIAGDWTNSPLHF. Written as DNA, the CDR3 is TGTGCCAGTAGTATAGCGGGGGACTGGACGAATTCACCCCTCCACTTT.

The V gene is TRBV19, the J gene TRBJ1-1; D is uncertain. The CDR3 contains 14 residues. CDR1 LNHDA and CDR2 SQIVND come from the germline V gene (reference sequence). With 3 bases removed from V and 2 bases from J, the gap between germline ends came to 10 bases. DNA of the CDR3: TGTGCCAGTAGTATGTACAGATTTAACACTGAAGCTTTCTTT. This gives the protein CASSMYRFNTEAFF.

This chain uses TRBV25-1 with TRBJ1-1; 9 bases are a match to TRBD1. V shed 4 bases and J 4 bases; nucleotides not matched to a gene: 10. Germline assignment: CDR1 MGHDK and CDR2 SYGVNS. The CDR3 is 16 amino acids. The CDR3 is CASSVPGQGGSTEAFF. In DNA, the CDR3 is TGTGCCAGCAGTGTCCCGGGACAGGGTGGTAGCACTGAAGCTTTCTTT.

This clone was counted only a few times. The chain employs TRBV4-1 and TRBJ2-3; 7 nucleotides agree with TRBD2. The CDR3 totals 16 residues. Germline-derived CDR1 and CDR2 are MGHRA and YSYEKL. V gave up 3 bases and J gave up 1 base; unmatched junction bases: 7. In nucleotides, the CDR3 is TGCGCCAGCAGCCAGCTGCGGGGGAGTGGCACAGATACGCAGTATTTT. Translating gives CASSQLRGSGTDTQYF.

The chain is built from TRBV2 and TRBJ1-4; 7 bases map to TRBD1. CDR3 length: 15 residues. The germline V gene encodes CDR1 SNHLY and CDR2 FYNNEI. The ends lost 5 bases at V and 6 bases at J; junction bases unmatched: 9. The CDR3 reads CASSRQGEADEKLFF. DNA for the CDR3: TGTGCCAGCAGTAGACAGGGTGAGGCGGATGAAAAACTGTTTTTT.

In nucleotides, the CDR3 is TGTGCCTGGAGTGTTCGGTCAGGGCCCAGCGAGCAGTACTTC. It specifies CAWSVRSGPSEQYF. The chain recombines TRBV30 with TRBJ2-7, with D perhaps matching TRBD1 (5 bases). V was pared by 0 bases and J by 6 bases, with 15 bases between. Per germline, CDR1 GTSNPN and CDR2 SVGIG (reference sequence). This CDR3 spans 14 amino acids.

The chain uses TRBV5-5 and TRBJ1-6; D may be TRBD1 (6 bases). The CDR3 runs to 15 residues. Trimming stripped 5 bases from V and 7 bases from J, with 16 bases between. CDR1 is SGHKS, CDR2 YYEKEE, per germline (reference sequence). CDR3 region: CASSLQGLENSPLHF. The CDR3 DNA sequence: TGTGCCAGCAGTTTACAGGGTCTCGAGAATTCACCCCTCCACTTT.